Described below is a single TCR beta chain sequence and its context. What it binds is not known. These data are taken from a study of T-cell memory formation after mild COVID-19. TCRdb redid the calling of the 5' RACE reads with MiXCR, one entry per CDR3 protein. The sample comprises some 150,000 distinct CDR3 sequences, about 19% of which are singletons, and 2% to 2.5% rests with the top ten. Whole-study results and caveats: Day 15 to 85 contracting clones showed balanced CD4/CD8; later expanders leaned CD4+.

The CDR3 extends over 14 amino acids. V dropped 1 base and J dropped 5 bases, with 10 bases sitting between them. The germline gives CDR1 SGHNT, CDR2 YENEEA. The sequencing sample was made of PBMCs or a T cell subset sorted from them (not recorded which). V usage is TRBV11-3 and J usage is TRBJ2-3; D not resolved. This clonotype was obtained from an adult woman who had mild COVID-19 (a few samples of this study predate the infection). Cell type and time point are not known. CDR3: CASSLARPGDTQYF. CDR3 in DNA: TGTGCCAGCAGCTTAGCCCGCCCTGGAGATACGCAGTATTTT.